The 5 T cell receptor beta chains below were found in one sample sequenced in a study of T-cell reconstitution after alpha-beta-depleted transplantation in children. Unique molecular identifiers were built into the TCRbeta library. TCRdb redid the calling of the PCR reads with MiXCR, one entry per CDR3 protein. Of some 490,000 distinct CDR3 sequences listed, about 12% are singletons. Material: PBMCs from the stem cell graft donor, obtained from the stem cell graft. These receptors all stem from a human donor who donated a stem cell graft to a child with combined immunodeficiency.

This chain uses TRBV19 with TRBJ2-7; 8 nucleotides agree with TRBD2. The junction had 8 bases not matched to a gene; V was cut back by 5 bases and J by 5 bases. The germline V gene has CDR1 LNHDA and CDR2 SQIVND (reference sequence). The CDR3 is made up of 14 amino acids. Here the CDR3 reads CASSLSGRAHEQYF. The CDR3 DNA reads TGTGCCAGTAGTCTAAGCGGGAGAGCCCACGAGCAGTACTTC.

CDR3 coding DNA: TGCGCCAGCAGCCAAGATCGTGTGGTACAGGGGCTCCCGAACACCGGGGAGCTGTTTTTT. This sequence encodes CASSQDRVVQGLPNTGELFF. The rearrangement joins TRBV4-1 to TRBJ2-2; 7 nucleotides agree with TRBD1. J lost 0 bases, V lost 0 bases, and 13 bases had no gene match. This CDR3 has 20 amino acids. The germline CDR1 and CDR2 sequences are MGHRA and YSYEKL.

Many counts were recorded for this clonotype. CDR3 DNA sequence: TGTGCCAGCAGTTATCAGGGGTCCTACGAGCAGTACTTC. This codes for CASSYQGSYEQYF. The genes are TRBV6-2 or TRBV6-3 and TRBJ2-7, with D perhaps matching TRBD1 (6 bases). Trimming pared 3 bases from V and 1 base from J, leaving 7 bases between. Germline-derived CDR1 and CDR2 are MNHEY and SVGEGT. The CDR3 is 13 residues long.

This clonotype was seen only a few times. This chain links TRBV7-2 with TRBJ2-2; 7 nucleotides line up with TRBD2. This CDR3 comprises 15 residues. V was pared by 1 base and J by 7 bases, with 6 bases of the junction left unmatched. Germline V gives CDR1 SGHTA, CDR2 FQGNSA. CDR3 residues: CASSLDGGGVGELFF. The DNA for the CDR3 is TGTGCCAGCAGCTTAGATGGCGGGGGAGTCGGGGAGCTGTTTTTT.

The gene calls are TRBV7-8 and TRBJ2-3; 10 positions agree with TRBD2. Germline V gives CDR1 SGHVS, CDR2 FQNEAQ. The ends lost 5 bases at V and 0 bases at J; junction bases unmatched: 14. The CDR3 sequence is 19 residues long. For the CDR3, the DNA is TGTGCCAGCAGCCCACGACTAGCGGGCTTAGGTACTAGCACAGATACGCAGTATTTT. Encoded protein: CASSPRLAGLGTSTDTQYF. Full variable domain (remainder filled in from reference TRBV7-8 and TRBJ2-3): GAGVSQSPRYKVAKRGQDVALRCDPISGHVSLFWYQQALGQGPEFLTYFQNEAQLDKSGLPSDRFFAERPEGSVSTLKIQRTQQEDSAVYLCASSPRLAGLGTSTDTQYFGPGTRLTVL.